This entry concerns a single T cell receptor (beta chain). V lost 3 bases and J 4 bases, leaving 10 bases between the germline ends. The CDR3 runs 13 residues. Germline assignment: CDR1 SGHDT and CDR2 YYEEEE. These data belong to a study of T cell changes during pregnancy in multiple sclerosis. Sequencing was performed with immunoSEQ multiplex PCR; in TCRdb, only in-frame clones are kept and a portion is missing. The table includes approximately 41,000 clones, around 91% detected once. The specimen comprised CD8+ T cells from peripheral blood mononuclear cells, sampled in the first trimester of pregnancy. The source of this sequence is a female donor with multiple sclerosis, enrolled in a pregnancy study. The V call is TRBV5-6, the J call TRBJ1-1; D unclear. The CDR3 protein is CASSYRTGTEAFF. The CDR3 DNA sequence: TGTGCCAGCAGCTACCGCACGGGCACTGAAGCTTTCTTT.